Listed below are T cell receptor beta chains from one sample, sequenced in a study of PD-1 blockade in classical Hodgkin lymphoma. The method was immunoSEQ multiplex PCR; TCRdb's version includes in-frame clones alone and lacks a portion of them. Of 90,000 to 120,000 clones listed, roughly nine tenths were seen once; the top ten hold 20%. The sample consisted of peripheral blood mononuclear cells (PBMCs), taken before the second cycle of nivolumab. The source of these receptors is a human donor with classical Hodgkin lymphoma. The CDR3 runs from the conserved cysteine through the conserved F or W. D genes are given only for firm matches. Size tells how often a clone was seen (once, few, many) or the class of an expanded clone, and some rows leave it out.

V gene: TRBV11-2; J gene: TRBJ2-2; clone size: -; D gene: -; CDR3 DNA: TGTGCCAGCAGCGCGGCGAACAGGGAGACGAACACCGGGGAGCTGTTTTTT; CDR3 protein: CASSAANRETNTGELFF
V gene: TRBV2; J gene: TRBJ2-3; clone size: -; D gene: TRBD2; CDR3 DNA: TGTGCCAGCACCTCCCCTAGCGGGAGTATGACAGATACGCAGTATTTT; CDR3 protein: CASTSPSGSMTDTQYF
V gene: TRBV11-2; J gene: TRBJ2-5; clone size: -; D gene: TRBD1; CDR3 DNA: TGTGCCAGCAGCTCCGACAGGGGCCTGTACCAAGAGACCCAGTACTTC; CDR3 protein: CASSSDRGLYQETQYF
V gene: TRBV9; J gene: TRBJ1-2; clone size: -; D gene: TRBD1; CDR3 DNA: TGTGCCAGCAGCCCTCAACCCCCTCGTTGGGGACAGCCCTATGGCTACACCTTC; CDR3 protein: CASSPQPPRWGQPYGYTF
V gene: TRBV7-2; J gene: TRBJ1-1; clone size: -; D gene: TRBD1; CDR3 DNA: TGTGCCAGCAGCTTTGACACAGGGGGTAGTATCGCTTTCTTT; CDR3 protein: CASSFDTGGSIAFF
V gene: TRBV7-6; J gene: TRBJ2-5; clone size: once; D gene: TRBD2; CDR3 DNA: TGTGCCAGCAGCCCGTTAGCGGGAGGGTTGGAGACCCAGTACTTC; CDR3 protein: CASSPLAGGLETQYF
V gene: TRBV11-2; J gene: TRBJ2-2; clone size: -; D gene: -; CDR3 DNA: TGTGCCAGCAGCTACATTCAGGGAACCGGGGAGCTGTTTTTT; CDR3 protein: CASSYIQGTGELFF
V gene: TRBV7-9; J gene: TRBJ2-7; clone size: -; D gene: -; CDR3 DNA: TGTGCCAGCAGCCCGGGACATACCTACGAGCAGTACTTC; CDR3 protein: CASSPGHTYEQYF
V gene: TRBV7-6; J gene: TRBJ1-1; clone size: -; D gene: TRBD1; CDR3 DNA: TGTGCCAGCAGCTTAGGGACAGGGGAAGACACTGAAGCTTTCTTT; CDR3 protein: CASSLGTGEDTEAFF
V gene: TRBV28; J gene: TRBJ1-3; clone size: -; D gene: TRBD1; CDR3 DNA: TGTGCCAGCAGTCCACGACAGGGTTTTCTCTCTGGAAACACCATATATTTT; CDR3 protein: CASSPRQGFLSGNTIYF
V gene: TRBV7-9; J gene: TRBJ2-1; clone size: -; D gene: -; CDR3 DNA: TGTAGTAGTGGGCGGACCAATGAGCAGTTCTTC; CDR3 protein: CSSGRTNEQFF
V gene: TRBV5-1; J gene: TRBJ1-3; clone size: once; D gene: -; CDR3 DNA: TGCGCCAGCAGCTTGGGAGGGACGGCGGGAAACACCATATATTTT; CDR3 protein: CASSLGGTAGNTIYF
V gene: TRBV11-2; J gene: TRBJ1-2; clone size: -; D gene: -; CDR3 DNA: TGTGCCAGCAGCAAGGACAGAAGAGATTACACCTTC; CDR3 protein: CASSKDRRDYTF
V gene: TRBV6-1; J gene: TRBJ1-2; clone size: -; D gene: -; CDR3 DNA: TGTGCCAGCAGTGATAAATTGGGCTACACCTTC; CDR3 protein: CASSDKLGYTF
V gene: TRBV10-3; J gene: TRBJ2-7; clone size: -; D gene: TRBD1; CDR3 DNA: TGTGCCATCAGTGGATACAGGGGTTCCGAGCAGTACTTC; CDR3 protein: CAISGYRGSEQYF
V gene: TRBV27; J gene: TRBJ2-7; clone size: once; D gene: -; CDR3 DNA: TGTGCCAGCAGTTCTGTATCCTACGAGCAGTACTTC; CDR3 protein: CASSSVSYEQYF
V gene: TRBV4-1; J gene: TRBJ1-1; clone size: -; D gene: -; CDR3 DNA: TGCGCCAGCAGCCAAAAGCCGGGGACAAATGCCCCGAACACTGAAGCTTTCTTT; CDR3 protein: CASSQKPGTNAPNTEAFF
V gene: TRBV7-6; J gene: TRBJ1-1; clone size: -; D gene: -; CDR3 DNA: TGTGCCAGCAGCTTAGCCAGGGAAGGGACTGAAGCTTTCTTT; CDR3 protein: CASSLAREGTEAFF
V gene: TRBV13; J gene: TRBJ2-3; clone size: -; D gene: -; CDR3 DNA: TGTGCCAGCAGCCCCCCAAGGAGGGTTAGCACAGATACGCAGTATTTT; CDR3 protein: CASSPPRRVSTDTQYF
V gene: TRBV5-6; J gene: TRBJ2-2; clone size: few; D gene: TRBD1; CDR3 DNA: TGTGCCAGCAGCTTGATTGCAGGGGGCAACACCGGGGAGCTGTTTTTT; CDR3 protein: CASSLIAGGNTGELFF
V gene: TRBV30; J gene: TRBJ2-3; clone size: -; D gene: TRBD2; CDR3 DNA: TGTGCCTGGAGTGTAGGGACTAGCGTAAGCACAGATACGCAGTATTTT; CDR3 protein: CAWSVGTSVSTDTQYF
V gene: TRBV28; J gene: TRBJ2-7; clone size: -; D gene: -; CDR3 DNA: TGTGCCAGCAGTCCAATAGGGGAGCAGTACTTC; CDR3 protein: CASSPIGEQYF
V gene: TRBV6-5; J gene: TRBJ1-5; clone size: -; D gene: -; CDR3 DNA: TGTGCCAGCAGTTACTCCCGAACGCCCCAGCATTTT; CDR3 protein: CASSYSRTPQHF
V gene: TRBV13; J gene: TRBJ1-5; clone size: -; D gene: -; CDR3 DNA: TGTGCCAGCAGCTTAGGCAGGTATAGCAATCAGCCCCAGCATTTT; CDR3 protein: CASSLGRYSNQPQHF
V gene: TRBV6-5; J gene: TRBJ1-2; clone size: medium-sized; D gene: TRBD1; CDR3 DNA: TGTGCCAGCACCACCGGGACAGGGGCAATAGGCTACACCTTC; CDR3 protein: CASTTGTGAIGYTF
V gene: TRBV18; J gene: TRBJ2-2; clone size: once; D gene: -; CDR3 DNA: TGTGCCAGCTCATTAGGCGCGGTGGCGACCGGGGAGCTGTTTTTT; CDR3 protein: CASSLGAVATGELFF
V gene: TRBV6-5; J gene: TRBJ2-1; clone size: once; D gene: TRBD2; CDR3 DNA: TGTGCCAGCAGTTACACGGGCGGGAGGGCCAGGAATGAGCAGTTCTTC; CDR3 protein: CASSYTGGRARNEQFF
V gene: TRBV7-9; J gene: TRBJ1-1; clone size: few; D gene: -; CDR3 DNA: TGTGCCAGCAGCTTAGCGCTGAGCGGTACTGAAGCTTTCTTT; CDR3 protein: CASSLALSGTEAFF
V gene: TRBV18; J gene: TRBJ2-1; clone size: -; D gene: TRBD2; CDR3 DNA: TGTGCCAGCTCATCAGGACTAGCGGGAGGGGAAGAGCAGTTCTTC; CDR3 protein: CASSSGLAGGEEQFF
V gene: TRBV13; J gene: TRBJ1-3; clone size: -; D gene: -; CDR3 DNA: TGTGCCAGCAGCCTCGGCAACTCTGGAAACACCATATATTTT; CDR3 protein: CASSLGNSGNTIYF
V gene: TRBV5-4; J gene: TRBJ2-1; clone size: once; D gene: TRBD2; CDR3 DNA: TGTGCCAGCAGCTTGGGACTAGCGGGAGATGAGCAGTTCTTC; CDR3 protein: CASSLGLAGDEQFF
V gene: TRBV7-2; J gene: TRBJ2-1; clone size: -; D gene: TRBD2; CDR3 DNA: TGTGCCAGCAGCAATATAGCGGGAGCGAATGAGCAGTTCTTC; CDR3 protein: CASSNIAGANEQFF
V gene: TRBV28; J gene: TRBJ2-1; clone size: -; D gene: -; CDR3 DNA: TGTGCCAGTATTGGGGGCAAATTCGGGTCCCTCAATGAGCAGTTCTTC; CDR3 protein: CASIGGKFGSLNEQFF
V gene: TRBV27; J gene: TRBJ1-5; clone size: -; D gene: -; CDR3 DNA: TGTGCCAGCAGTTTATCGATCTCTCCGGGTAGTGGCAATCAGCCCCAGCATTTT; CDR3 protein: CASSLSISPGSGNQPQHF
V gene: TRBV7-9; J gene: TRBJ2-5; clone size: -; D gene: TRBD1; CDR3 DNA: TGTGCCAGCAGCCCCGGACAGGGGGGGGAGACCCAGTACTTC; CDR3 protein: CASSPGQGGETQYF
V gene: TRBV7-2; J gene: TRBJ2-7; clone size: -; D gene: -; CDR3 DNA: TGTGCCAGCAGCTTGGGGGCCGGGGTTCCTCTAAGGGAGCAGTACTTC; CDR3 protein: CASSLGAGVPLREQYF
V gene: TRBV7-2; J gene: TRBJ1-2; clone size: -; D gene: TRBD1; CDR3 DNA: TGTGCCAGCAGCGGTAGACAGGGTTCTAACTATGGCTACACCTTC; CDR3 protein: CASSGRQGSNYGYTF
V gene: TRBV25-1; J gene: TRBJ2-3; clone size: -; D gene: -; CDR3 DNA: TGTGCCAGCAGTGACTTTGGGGATACGCAGTATTTT; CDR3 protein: CASSDFGDTQYF
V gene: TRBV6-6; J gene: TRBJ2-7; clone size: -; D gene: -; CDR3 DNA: TGTGCCAGCAGTTCTGACAGTTACGAGCAGTACTTC; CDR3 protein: CASSSDSYEQYF
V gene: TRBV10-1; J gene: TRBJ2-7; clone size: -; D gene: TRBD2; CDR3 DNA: TGCGCCAGCAGTGAGTCGACGGGGGGGTCGGACTACGAGCAGTACTTC; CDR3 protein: CASSESTGGSDYEQYF